The 25 T cell receptor beta chains reported below all come from one sample, sequenced in a study of T cell repertoires in cytomegalovirus infection. No antigen has been identified for these receptors. In TCRdb, the reads were re-called with MiXCR into one record per CDR3 protein. The sample holds approximately 730,000 distinct CDR3 sequences; approximately 32% are singletons and the top ten take under 15%. The sequencing used cultured CD8+ T cells from PBMCs, collected from culture after CMV antigen stimulation. The origin of the receptors is a human donor in good health (CMV status not recorded). Some clones in this sample may be carry-over from other donors' samples.

On this clonotype itself: A junction boundary mismatches the germline segment, possibly from a read error. The rearrangement links TRBV7-7 to TRBJ2-3; no clear D. Germline CDR1 is SSHAT and CDR2 is FNYEAQ (reference sequence). CDR3 size: 14 residues. The CDR3 region is CASSSYPPPDTQYF. DNA for the CDR3: TGTGCTAGCAGCTCCTACCCCCCGCCAGATACGCAGTATTTT.

The J gene is TRBJ2-4, the V gene TRBV7-6; 8 nucleotides align to TRBD1. The CDR3 runs to 14 residues. Germline lookup yields CDR1 SGHVS and CDR2 FNYEAQ. V was pared by 2 bases and J by 9 bases, with 6 bases of the junction left unmatched. The DNA for the CDR3 is TGTGCCAGCAGCTTACAGGGGGCGCAGGGCATTCAGTACTTC. Translation gives CASSLQGAQGIQYF.

This clonotype was seen only a few times. This chain connects TRBV7-9 to TRBJ2-1; 11 bases align to TRBD2. Germline CDR1 and CDR2: SEHNR and FQNEAQ (reference sequence). The CDR3 loop spans 15 amino acids. V lost 5 bases to trimming and J lost 7 bases; unmatched junction nucleotides: 7. This CDR3 reads CASSPTSGVGNEQFF. The CDR3 nucleotides are TGTGCCAGCAGCCCGACTAGCGGGGTAGGTAATGAGCAGTTCTTC. The full variable domain, rest sourced from reference TRBV7-9 and TRBJ2-1, is DTGVSQNPRHKITKRGQNVTFRCDPISEHNRLYWYRQTLGQGPEFLTYFQNEAQLEKSRLLSDRFSAERPKGSFSTLEIQRTEQGDSAMYLCASSPTSGVGNEQFFGPGTRLTVL.

There are a few counts of this clonotype. The chain recombines TRBV19 with TRBJ1-6; D gene ambiguous. Germline lookup yields CDR1 LNHDA and CDR2 SQIVND (reference sequence). Trimming took off 6 bases at V and 8 bases at J, with 8 bases between the two ends. The CDR3 runs 12 residues. In DNA, the CDR3 is TGTGCCAGTAGCACCGTGTATTCACCCCTCCACTTT. This sequence encodes CASSTVYSPLHF. The variable domain in full, with the rest retrieved from reference TRBV19 and TRBJ1-6, is DGGITQSPKYLFRKEGQNVTLSCEQNLNHDAMYWYRQDPGQGLRLIYYSQIVNDFQKGDIAEGYSVSREKKESFPLTVTSAQKNPTAFYLCASSTVYSPLHFGNGTRLTVT.

The chain is built from TRBV19 and TRBJ2-7, with a weak D call TRBD2 (7 bases). Germline-derived CDR1 and CDR2 are LNHDA and SQIVND (reference sequence). CDR3 length: 15 residues. Trimming took off 4 bases at V and 7 bases at J, with 20 bases between the two ends. This chain's CDR3 is CASSTGDLGTTEQYF. Here the CDR3 DNA reads TGTGCCAGTAGTACAGGGGACCTCGGGACTACGGAGCAGTACTTC.

A few counts support this clonotype. The chain combines TRBV7-8 with TRBJ2-2, with 9 nucleotides matching TRBD1. Trimming at V came to 6 bases and at J to 5 bases, leaving 7 bases not matched to a gene. The CDR3 consists of 15 residues. From germline, CDR1 is SGHVS and CDR2 FQNEAQ. The CDR3 protein is CASRPGTGRTGELFF. CDR3 DNA sequence: TGTGCCAGCAGACCCGGGACAGGGAGGACCGGGGAGCTGTTTTTT.

This clonotype was seen only a few times. The chain joins TRBV6-2 or TRBV6-3 to TRBJ2-7, with 7 nucleotides matching TRBD2. Germline V gene data show CDR1 as MNHEY and CDR2 as SVGEGT. V lost 0 bases, J lost 4 bases, and 3 bases stayed unmatched. CDR3 length equals 14 residues. CDR3 amino acids: CASSYSGGGYEQYV. The CDR3 nucleotides are TGTGCCAGCAGTTACTCAGGCGGGGGATACGAGCAGTACGTC.

Many counts were recorded for this clonotype. The genes are TRBV7-9 and TRBJ2-5; no definite D call. The V gene's germline CDR1 is SEHNR and CDR2 FQNEAQ (reference sequence). V dropped 1 base and J dropped 0 bases, with 12 bases sitting between them. The CDR3 consists of 16 residues. For the CDR3, the DNA is TGTGCCAGCAGCTTAGGAGACTCCCGGCACCAAGAGACCCAGTACTTC. Translated, it gives CASSLGDSRHQETQYF.

The chain is built from TRBV5-5 and TRBJ2-3; D could derive from TRBD1 or TRBD2 (5 bases each). Germline V gene lookup returns CDR1 SGHKS and CDR2 YYEKEE (reference sequence). Between the trimmed V and J ends, which lost 3 bases and 5 bases, there was a span of 19 bases. CDR3 length equals 16 residues. CDR3 bases: TGTGCCAGCAGCTGGGAACCGGGACGGGGACGAGATACGCAGTATTTT. This sequence encodes CASSWEPGRGRDTQYF.

This clonotype was seen a few times. The chain is built from TRBV27 and TRBJ1-2, with D possibly matching TRBD1 (6 bases). This CDR3 comprises 14 residues. Germline CDR1 and CDR2: MNHEY and SMNVEV (reference sequence). Trimming pared 4 bases from V and 5 bases from J, leaving 14 bases between. This CDR3 reads CASSSSDSLYGYTF. The CDR3 bases are TGTGCCAGCAGTTCCTCGGACAGCCTGTATGGCTACACCTTC.

This clonotype has at least ten counts. The chain links TRBV7-2 to TRBJ2-7, with D perhaps matching TRBD1 (5 bases). Germline lookup yields CDR1 SGHTA and CDR2 FQGNSA. The ends were cut back, 2 bases at V and 0 bases at J, with 8 bases in the middle. This CDR3 region has 14 residues. The CDR3 DNA reads as TGTGCCAGCAGCTTACTACAGGTCTCCTACGAGCAGTACTTC. Translating it yields CASSLLQVSYEQYF.

This chain uses TRBV11-3 with TRBJ2-1; TRBD1 matches 10 bases. Germline trimming cut 6 bases from V and 9 bases from J; bases unmatched to any gene: 5. Germline loops: CDR1 SGHNT, CDR2 YENEEA. The CDR3 is made up of 13 amino acids. The chain's CDR3 is CASRPRTGGEQFF. CDR3 in DNA: TGTGCCAGCAGACCCAGGACAGGGGGTGAGCAGTTCTTC.

The V gene is TRBV7-4, the J gene TRBJ2-5, with 8 bases identical to TRBD1. V lost 4 bases, J lost 0 bases, and 7 bases stayed unmatched. Germline loops: CDR1 SGHVT, CDR2 SQSDAQ. This CDR3 spans 16 amino acids. The DNA for the CDR3 is TGTGCCAGCAGCTCACCACCGGGACAGGACCAAGAGACCCAGTACTTC. Protein: CASSSPPGQDQETQYF.

This chain links TRBV6-5 with TRBJ1-5; 7 bases agree with TRBD1. The CDR3 has 14 residues. Looked up from germline, CDR1 is MNHEY and CDR2 is SVGAGI. Trimming at V came to 3 bases and at J to 5 bases, leaving 4 bases not matched to a gene. The chain's CDR3 is CASSYTGAHQPQHF. The DNA of the CDR3 is TGTGCCAGCAGTTATACAGGGGCCCATCAGCCCCAGCATTTT.

This clonotype was observed at least ten times. The chain recombines TRBV7-8 with TRBJ2-1; D tentatively reads TRBD1 or TRBD2 (5 bases each). This CDR3 is built from 16 residues. The germline V gene has CDR1 SGHVS and CDR2 FQNEAQ. V was cut by 2 bases and J by 0 bases, with 11 bases left in between. The CDR3 sequence is CASSLYSGSSYNEQFF. As DNA, the CDR3 is TGTGCCAGCAGCTTATACTCAGGGAGCTCCTACAATGAGCAGTTCTTC. The full variable domain, rest sourced from reference TRBV7-8 and TRBJ2-1, is GAGVSQSPRYKVAKRGQDVALRCDPISGHVSLFWYQQALGQGPEFLTYFQNEAQLDKSGLPSDRFFAERPEGSVSTLKIQRTQQEDSAVYLCASSLYSGSSYNEQFFGPGTRLTVL.

This clonotype was counted ten times or more. The V call is TRBV7-2, the J call TRBJ1-2, with 10 bases lining up with TRBD1. The junction had 10 bases not matched to a gene; V was cut back by 4 bases and J by 5 bases. Germline V gene lookup returns CDR1 SGHTA and CDR2 FQGNSA. The CDR3 is 16 amino acids. CDR3 nucleotides: TGTGCCAGCAGCTCCGTTCAGGGACAGGGGCCTTATGGCTACACCTTC. Its protein product is CASSSVQGQGPYGYTF.

As concerns this clonotype: An end of the junction does not agree with germline; a read error may underlie this. The chain has TRBV6-1 and TRBJ1-5; unclear D gene. The CDR3 is 13 residues long. The V gene's germline CDR1 is MNHNS and CDR2 SASEGT. CDR3 sequence (DNA): TGTGCCAGCAGTGAAGGGGGAAATCAGACCCAGCATTTT. Translating gives CASSEGGNQTQHF.

The chain joins TRBV4-1 to TRBJ2-1; no clear D. Germline lookup yields CDR1 MGHRA and CDR2 YSYEKL. V lost 0 bases and J 3 bases, leaving 6 bases between the germline ends. CDR3 length equals 14 residues. CDR3 nucleotides: TGCGCCAGCAGCCAAGATGCGTACTACAATGAGCAGTTCTTC. It is translated as CASSQDAYYNEQFF.

This clonotype has a handful of counts. This chain uses TRBV15 with TRBJ1-4; D gene unclear. The germline V gene encodes CDR1 LNHNV and CDR2 YYDKDF (reference sequence). The CDR3 sequence is 12 residues long. V lost 0 bases to trimming and J lost 14 bases, with 10 bases between them. The CDR3 loop is CATSREDRALFF. The CDR3 nucleotides are TGTGCCACCAGCAGAGAAGATAGGGCTCTGTTTTTT.

The rearrangement uses TRBV28 and TRBJ2-7; the match to TRBD1 covers 7 bases. The CDR3 extends over 13 amino acids. Germline trimming cut 4 bases from V and 11 bases from J; bases unmatched to any gene: 11. Germline V lookup: CDR1 MDHEN, CDR2 SYDVKM. This CDR3 is CASSSVPTGTKYV. CDR3 nucleotide sequence: TGTGCCAGCAGTTCCGTACCGACAGGGACGAAGTACGTC.

The V gene is TRBV7-6, the J gene TRBJ2-5; 7 nucleotides align to TRBD2. The V segment lost 3 bases and the J segment 5 bases; nucleotides outside the gene matches: 6. Germline CDR1 SGHVS, CDR2 FNYEAQ. The length of the CDR3 is 14 residues. The CDR3 sequence is CASSFFEGGETQYF. The CDR3 bases are TGTGCCAGCAGCTTCTTTGAGGGAGGGGAGACCCAGTACTTC.

There are many counts of this clonotype. V usage is TRBV7-2 and J usage is TRBJ1-6, with TRBD1 as a possible D gene (6 bases). Germline lookup yields CDR1 SGHTA and CDR2 FQGNSA. The ends were cut back, 2 bases at V and 6 bases at J, with 17 bases in the middle. The CDR3 has 17 amino acids. The CDR3 region has the DNA TGTGCCAGCAGCTTACGCCTCATGGGGACACTTAATTCACCCCTCCACTTT. Its protein product is CASSLRLMGTLNSPLHF.

This clonotype was counted a few times. The chain combines TRBV12-3 or TRBV12-4 with TRBJ1-2; D is possibly TRBD1 (6 bases). The CDR3 consists of 16 residues. The ends were cut back, 6 bases at V and 3 bases at J, with 20 bases in the middle. The DNA of the CDR3 is TGTGCCAGCAGCAAAAGTCCCGGGACATACGACTATGGCTACACCTTC. It codes for CASSKSPGTYDYGYTF.

This sequence joins TRBV12-3 or TRBV12-4 and TRBJ2-2; 9 positions agree with TRBD2. V lost 5 bases and J lost 5; bases outside the gene matches: 9. The CDR3 runs to 16 residues. The CDR3 DNA follows: TGTGCCAGCAGTCCCCCGGGACTAGCAGGGACCGGGGAGCTGTTTTTT. This codes for CASSPPGLAGTGELFF.

The rearrangement links TRBV4-1 to TRBJ2-6, with D hard to call. Per germline, CDR1 MGHRA and CDR2 YSYEKL. CDR3 length: 15 amino acids. Trimming removed 0 bases at V and 0 bases at J, with 3 bases between. CDR3 coding DNA: TGCGCCAGCAGCCAAGACGCCTCTGGGGCCAACGTCCTGACTTTC. Protein: CASSQDASGANVLTF.